This T cell receptor beta chain was recorded in a study of tissue T cells after allogeneic stem cell transplantation. Time point indicated: mouse harvest day 14 after allogeneic transplant. Each mouse received 10^7 T-cell-depleted marrow cells plus 10^6 splenic CD5+ T cells by tail vein. Of note for this clone: Each gene name is a mouse one. The read ends 1 residue early relative to the CDR3; the germline J gene fills the gap.

Germline V lookup: CDR1 KGHPV, CDR2 FQNQEV (reference sequence). This CDR3 comprises 13 residues. Trimming removed 4 bases from V and 3 bases from J; junction bases left unmatched: 2. TCRbeta CDR3 was sequenced at survey depth with template counts. The protocol was immunoSEQ multiplex PCR, while the TCRdb copy is restricted to in-frame clones and leaves out a portion. Altogether 1,400 to 1,500 clones are present, about 51% being singletons, with the ten largest covering about 30%. This clonotype originated in a female BALB/c mouse given C57BL/6 T cells with graft-versus-host disease after an allogeneic hematopoietic cell transplant. The chain has TRBV26 and TRBJ1-2; 7 bases are shared with TRBD1. The sequencing input was liver tissue. CDR3 DNA (partial): TGTGCCAGCAGTCCGGGACAGTACTCCGACTACACC. Translation: CASSPGQYSDYT. In full, the CDR3 is CASSPGQYSDYTF.